This is a list of T cell receptor beta chains from one sample in a study of OX40 agonist ivuxolimab in advanced cancers. Sequenced by immunoSEQ multiplex PCR; TCRdb stores in-frame clones only, minus some. The table shows 65,000 to 80,000 clones, with 85% to 95% occurring only once. Sequenced material: CD4+ or CD8+ T cells sorted from blood, taken in a trial of the OX40 agonist ivuxolimab. These receptor sequences come from an adult with an advanced solid tumor such as melanoma, head and neck, liver or kidney cancer. CDR3s leave out the opening cysteine and the closing phenylalanine or tryptophan. The D gene is left open where the match is weak.

D gene: NA; J gene: TRBJ1-1; V gene: TRBV13; CDR3 protein: ASSATVRTEAF
D gene: NA; J gene: TRBJ2-7; V gene: TRBV6-1; CDR3 protein: ASSEAMGAYEQY
D gene: NA; J gene: TRBJ1-2; V gene: TRBV6-5; CDR3 protein: ASSFAEGRNGYT
D gene: NA; J gene: TRBJ2-7; V gene: TRBV4-1; CDR3 protein: ASSQGQWYYEQY
D gene: NA; J gene: TRBJ2-7; V gene: TRBV12-5; CDR3 protein: ASGPERSQPYEQY
D gene: NA; J gene: TRBJ2-7; V gene: TRBV29-1; CDR3 protein: SVEDPAEQY
D gene: NA; J gene: TRBJ2-7; V gene: TRBV6-5; CDR3 protein: ASSYSAPYYEQY
D gene: NA; J gene: TRBJ1-2; V gene: TRBV9; CDR3 protein: ASGARFGYT
D gene: TRBD1; J gene: TRBJ1-1; V gene: TRBV7-8; CDR3 protein: ASSRRQGRDTEAF
D gene: NA; J gene: TRBJ2-4; V gene: TRBV5-3; CDR3 protein: ARNSWAKNIQY
D gene: NA; J gene: TRBJ1-1; V gene: TRBV7-9; CDR3 protein: ASSRRPNTEAF
D gene: NA; J gene: TRBJ2-1; V gene: TRBV9; CDR3 protein: ASSVVGPPADNEQF
D gene: NA; J gene: TRBJ2-2; V gene: TRBV6-1; CDR3 protein: ASSDTAPLNTGELF
D gene: NA; J gene: TRBJ2-1; V gene: TRBV6-1; CDR3 protein: ASSEYGGSSYNEQF
D gene: TRBD2; J gene: TRBJ2-7; V gene: TRBV6-5; CDR3 protein: ASSLAGGGYEQY
D gene: NA; J gene: TRBJ1-1; V gene: TRBV5-4; CDR3 protein: ASSFYTGTMEAF
D gene: NA; J gene: TRBJ2-3; V gene: TRBV4-3; CDR3 protein: ASSWEGGSEADTQY
D gene: TRBD1; J gene: TRBJ2-5; V gene: TRBV5-4; CDR3 protein: ASSADRGETQY
D gene: NA; J gene: TRBJ2-2; V gene: TRBV19; CDR3 protein: ASSIPATDLSGELF
D gene: NA; J gene: TRBJ2-7; V gene: TRBV19; CDR3 protein: ASSMRLRVGSSYEQY
D gene: NA; J gene: TRBJ1-5; V gene: TRBV4-1; CDR3 protein: ASSQEDWGSNQPQH
D gene: NA; J gene: TRBJ1-3; V gene: TRBV4-1; CDR3 protein: ASSQFLVGALGNTIY
D gene: TRBD1; J gene: TRBJ2-7; V gene: TRBV5-6; CDR3 protein: ASSRRTGRDRYEQY
D gene: NA; J gene: TRBJ2-7; V gene: TRBV7-9; CDR3 protein: ASITGASEQY
D gene: NA; J gene: TRBJ1-1; V gene: TRBV27; CDR3 protein: ASSKLQEMNTEAF
D gene: NA; J gene: TRBJ1-3; V gene: TRBV5-6; CDR3 protein: ASSLRANTIY
D gene: NA; J gene: TRBJ2-3; V gene: TRBV7-3; CDR3 protein: ASSLISAGTDTQY
D gene: NA; J gene: TRBJ1-4; V gene: TRBV6-5; CDR3 protein: ASSYSDGTTEKLF
D gene: NA; J gene: TRBJ2-1; V gene: TRBV4-2; CDR3 protein: ASSQDPPSANEQF
D gene: TRBD2; J gene: TRBJ2-3; V gene: TRBV4-3; CDR3 protein: ASSQVNGRPDTQY
D gene: NA; J gene: TRBJ2-1; V gene: TRBV19; CDR3 protein: ASSDRRGRDEQF
D gene: TRBD1; J gene: TRBJ1-1; V gene: TRBV4-2; CDR3 protein: ASSLRTGETEAF
D gene: NA; J gene: TRBJ2-3; V gene: TRBV13; CDR3 protein: ASSGNPVDTQY
D gene: NA; J gene: TRBJ1-2; V gene: TRBV9; CDR3 protein: ASSVGVNGYT